This TCR beta chain comes out of a study of OX40 agonist ivuxolimab in advanced cancers. About this clone itself: What it binds is unknown.

Systemic immunosuppression or autoimmune disease history was grounds to exclude patients. Using immunoSEQ multiplex PCR, the repertoire was profiled, and TCRdb retains in-frame clones only, with some absent. This sample carries around 50,000 clones, roughly 90% of them seen once, and the ten largest clones take 31%. Study-wide results and caveats: Clones of CD4+ and CD8+ blood T cells grew by week 6 at doses of 0.1 to 3.0 mg/kg.

Specimen: CD4+ or CD8+ T cells sorted from blood, collected in a trial of the OX40 agonist ivuxolimab. The sequence derives from an adult with an advanced solid tumor such as melanoma, head and neck, liver or kidney cancer.

Here the CDR3 reads CASSPGHLTGELFF. The CDR3 nucleotides are TGTGCCAGCAGTCCCGGACACCTCACCGGGGAGCTGTTTTTT. This sequence joins TRBV27 and TRBJ2-2, with D perhaps TRBD1 (5 bases). This CDR3 is 14 amino acids long. The V gene's germline CDR1 is MNHEY and CDR2 SMNVEV (reference sequence). Trimming removed 5 bases from V and 4 bases from J, with 11 bases in between.